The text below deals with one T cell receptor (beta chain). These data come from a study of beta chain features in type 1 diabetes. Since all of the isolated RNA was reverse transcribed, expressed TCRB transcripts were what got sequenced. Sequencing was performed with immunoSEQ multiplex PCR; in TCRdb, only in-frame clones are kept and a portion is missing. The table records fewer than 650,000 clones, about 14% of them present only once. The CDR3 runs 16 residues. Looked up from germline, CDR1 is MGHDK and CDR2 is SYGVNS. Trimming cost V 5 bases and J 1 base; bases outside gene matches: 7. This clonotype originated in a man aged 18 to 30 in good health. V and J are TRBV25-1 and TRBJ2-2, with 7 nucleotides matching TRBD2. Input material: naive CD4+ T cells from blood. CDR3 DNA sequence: TGTGCCAGCAGTCCCCCCGGACTAGGGAACACCGGGGAGCTGTTTTTT. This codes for CASSPPGLGNTGELFF. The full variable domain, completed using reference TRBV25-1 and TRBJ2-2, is EADIYQTPRYLVIGTGKKITLECSQTMGHDKMYWYQQDPGMELHLIHYSYGVNSTEKGDLSSESTVSRIRTEHFPLTLESARPSHTSQYLCASSPPGLGNTGELFFGEGSRLTVL.